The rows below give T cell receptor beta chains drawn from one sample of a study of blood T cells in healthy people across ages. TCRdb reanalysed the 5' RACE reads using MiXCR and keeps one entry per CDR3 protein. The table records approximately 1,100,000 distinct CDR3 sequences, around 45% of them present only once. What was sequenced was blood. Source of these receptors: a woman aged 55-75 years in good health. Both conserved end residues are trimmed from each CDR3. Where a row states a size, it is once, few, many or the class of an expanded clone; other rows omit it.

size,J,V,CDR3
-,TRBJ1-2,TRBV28,AGTTGGGYYGYT
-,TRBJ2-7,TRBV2,ASSYSGSSYNEQY
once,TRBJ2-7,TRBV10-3,AISGGGDNEQY
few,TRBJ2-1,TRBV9,ASSVGGQGSNEQF
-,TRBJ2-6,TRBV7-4,ASSLFLSSGANVLT
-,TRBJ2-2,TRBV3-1,ASSHRTRGELF
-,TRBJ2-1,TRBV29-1,SGRGIQNNEQF
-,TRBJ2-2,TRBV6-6,ASTSFTGELF
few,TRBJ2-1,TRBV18,ASSPPTGADHEQF
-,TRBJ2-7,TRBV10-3,AISRNPGQEAYEQY
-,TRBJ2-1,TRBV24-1,ATSDPTSWNEQF
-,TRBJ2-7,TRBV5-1,ASSLAGRDRRSYEQY
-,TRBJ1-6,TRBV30,AWRVGFNSPLH
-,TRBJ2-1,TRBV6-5,ASGPGLDFEQF
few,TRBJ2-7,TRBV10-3,AIYPKAYEQY
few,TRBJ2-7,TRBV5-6,ASSKTTSYEQY
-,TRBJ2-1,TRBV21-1,ASSKEHRLAGGYEQF
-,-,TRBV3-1,ASRLRETQY
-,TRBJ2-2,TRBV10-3,AITSEVPFGELF
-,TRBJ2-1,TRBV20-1,SAVGLAGGHEQF
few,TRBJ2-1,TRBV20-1,SAPDPKLGSYNEQF
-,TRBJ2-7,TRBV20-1,SARARDRRSSYEQY
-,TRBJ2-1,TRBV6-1,ASKGGRGQF
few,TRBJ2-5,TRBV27,ASSLQPGLGTQY
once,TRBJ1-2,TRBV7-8,ASTIRPNTGTGRGGYT
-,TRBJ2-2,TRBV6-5,ASTRQGYTGELF
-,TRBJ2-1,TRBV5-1,ASSLGSGGRSNEQF
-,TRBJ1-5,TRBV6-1,ASGSGGNSNQPQH
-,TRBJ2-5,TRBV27,ASSTDRFVETQY
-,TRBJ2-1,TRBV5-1,ASSPRLGGNNEQF
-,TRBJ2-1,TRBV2,ASSERVAGDNEQF
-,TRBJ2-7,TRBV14,ASSQVQGAHEQY
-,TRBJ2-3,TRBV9,ASASGITDTQY
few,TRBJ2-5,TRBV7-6,ASSLNPQKTQY
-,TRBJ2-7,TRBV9,ASSPLDSPSYEQY
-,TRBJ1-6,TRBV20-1,SAEVGGSYNSPLH
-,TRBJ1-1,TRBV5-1,ASSVGRTGEAF
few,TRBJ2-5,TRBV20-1,SAREGRLAGETQY
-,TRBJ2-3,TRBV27,ASSLSGTSGSTNTQY
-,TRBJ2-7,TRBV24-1,ATSDPRGDEQY
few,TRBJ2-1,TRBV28,ASSSDREKSNEQF
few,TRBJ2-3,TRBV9,ASSVDSGRAVDTQY
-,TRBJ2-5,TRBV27,ASSSNHHRQLFNRPREY
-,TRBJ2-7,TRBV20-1,SAPERGTAYEQY
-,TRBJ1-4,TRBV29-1,SVGVVTGEKLF
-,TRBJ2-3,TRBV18,ASSDGRATDTQY
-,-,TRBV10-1,ASSETVVETQY
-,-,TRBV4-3,ASSQGWKYQETQY
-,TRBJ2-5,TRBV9,ASSVVSGREETQY